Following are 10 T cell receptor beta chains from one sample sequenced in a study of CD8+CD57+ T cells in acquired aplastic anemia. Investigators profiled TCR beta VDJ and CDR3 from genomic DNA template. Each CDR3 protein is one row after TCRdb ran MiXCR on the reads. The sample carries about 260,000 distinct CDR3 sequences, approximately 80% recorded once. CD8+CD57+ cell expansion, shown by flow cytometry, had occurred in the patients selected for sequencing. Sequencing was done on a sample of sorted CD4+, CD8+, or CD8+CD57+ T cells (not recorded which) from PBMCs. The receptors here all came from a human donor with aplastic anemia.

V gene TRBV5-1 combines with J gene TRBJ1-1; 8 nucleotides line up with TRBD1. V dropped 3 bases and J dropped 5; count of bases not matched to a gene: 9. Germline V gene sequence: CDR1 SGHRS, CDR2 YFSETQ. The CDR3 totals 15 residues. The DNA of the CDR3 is TGCGCCAGCAGCTCCAGCAGGGGGCTGGGGACTGAAGCTTTCTTT. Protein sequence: CASSSSRGLGTEAFF. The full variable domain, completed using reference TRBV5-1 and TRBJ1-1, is KAGVTQTPRYLIKTRGQQVTLSCSPISGHRSVSWYQQTPGQGLQFLFEYFSETQRNKGNFPGRFSGRQFSNSRSEMNVSTLELGDSALYLCASSSSRGLGTEAFFGQGTRLTVV.

The CDR3 loop is CASGDGGTDTQNVAFF. The CDR3 nucleotides read TGTGCCAGCGGGGACGGGGGCACAGATACGCAGAATGTTGCTTTCTTT. The chain combines TRBV7-8 with TRBJ1-1; TRBD1 might be the D (6 bases). The CDR3 loop spans 16 amino acids. Deletions cut 8 bases from V and 11 bases from J, with 30 bases between. The germline CDR1 and CDR2 sequences are SGHVS and FQNEAQ.

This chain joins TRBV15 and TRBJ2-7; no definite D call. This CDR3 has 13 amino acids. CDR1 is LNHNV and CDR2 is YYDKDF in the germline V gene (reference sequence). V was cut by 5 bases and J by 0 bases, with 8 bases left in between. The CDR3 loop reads CATSSADSYEQYF. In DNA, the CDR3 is TGTGCCACCAGCTCAGCAGACTCCTACGAGCAGTACTTC.

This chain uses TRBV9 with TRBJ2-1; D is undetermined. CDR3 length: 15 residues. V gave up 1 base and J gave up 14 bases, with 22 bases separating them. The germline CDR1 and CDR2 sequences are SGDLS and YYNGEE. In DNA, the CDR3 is TGTGCCAGCAGCGTAAGTACCGGTTCGCACAATGTTGAGTTCTTC. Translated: CASSVSTGSHNVEFF.

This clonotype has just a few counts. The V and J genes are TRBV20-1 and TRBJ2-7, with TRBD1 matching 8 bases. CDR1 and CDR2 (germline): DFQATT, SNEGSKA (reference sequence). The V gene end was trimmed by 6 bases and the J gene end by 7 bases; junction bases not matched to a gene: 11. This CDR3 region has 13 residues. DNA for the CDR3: TGCAGTGCCGTGGGACAGGCTATCAGGGAGCAGTACTTC. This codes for CSAVGQAIREQYF.

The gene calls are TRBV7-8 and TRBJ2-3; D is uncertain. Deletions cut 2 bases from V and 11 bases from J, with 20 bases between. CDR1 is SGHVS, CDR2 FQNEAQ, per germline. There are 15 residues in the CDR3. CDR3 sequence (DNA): TGTGCCAGCAGCTTATCGGCTTGTCACGCAGCGCAGCAGTATTTT. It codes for CASSLSACHAAQQYF.

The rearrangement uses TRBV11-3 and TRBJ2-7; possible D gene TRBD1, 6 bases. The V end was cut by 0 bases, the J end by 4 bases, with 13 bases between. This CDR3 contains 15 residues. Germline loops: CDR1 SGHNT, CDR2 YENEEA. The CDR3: CASSLDLTGHYEQYF. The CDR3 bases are TGTGCCAGCAGCTTAGATCTGACAGGACATTACGAGCAGTACTTC.

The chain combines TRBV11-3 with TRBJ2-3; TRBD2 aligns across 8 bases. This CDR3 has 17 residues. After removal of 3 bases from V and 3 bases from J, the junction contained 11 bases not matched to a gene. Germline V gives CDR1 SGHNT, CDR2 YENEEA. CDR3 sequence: CASSFALTAGETDTQYF. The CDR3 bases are TGTGCCAGCAGCTTCGCTCTGACAGCGGGAGAGACAGATACGCAGTATTTT.

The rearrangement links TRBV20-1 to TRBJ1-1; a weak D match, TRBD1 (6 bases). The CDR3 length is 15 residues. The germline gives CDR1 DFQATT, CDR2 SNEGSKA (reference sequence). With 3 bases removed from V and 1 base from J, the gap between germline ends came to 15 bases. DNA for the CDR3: TGCAGTGCTAGTAGGAACAGGGCGGGGAACACTGAAGCTTTCTTT. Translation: CSASRNRAGNTEAFF.

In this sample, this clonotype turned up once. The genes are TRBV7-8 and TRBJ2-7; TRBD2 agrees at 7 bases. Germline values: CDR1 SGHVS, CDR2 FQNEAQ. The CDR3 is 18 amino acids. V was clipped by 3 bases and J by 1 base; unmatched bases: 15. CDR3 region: CASSFPGGGAALSYEQYV. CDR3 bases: TGTGCCAGCAGCTTTCCGGGAGGCGGGGCAGCGCTTTCCTACGAGCAGTACGTC.